These 30 T cell receptor beta chains were all obtained from the same sample, sequenced in a study of T cells in Graves' hyperthyroidism and ophthalmopathy. RNA transcripts yielded amplified TCR beta CDR3 regions. HTBI primers were employed in a first-round RT-PCR of the TCR CDR3. TCRdb re-called the multiplex PCR reads with MiXCR, one entry per CDR3 protein. Of about 350,000 distinct CDR3 sequences in the sample, roughly an eighth were seen once. Sequenced input: blood. These receptors were collected from a woman between 40 and 55 years old with Graves' ophthalmopathy.

This clonotype has ten or more counts. The chain carries TRBV28 and TRBJ1-2, with TRBD1 matching 10 bases. There are 16 residues in the CDR3. Trimming removed 2 bases from V and 2 bases from J; junction bases left unmatched: 5. CDR1 and CDR2 from the germline V gene are MDHEN and SYDVKM. The CDR3 protein is CASSLLSGQGNYGYTF. DNA of the CDR3: TGTGCCAGCAGTTTACTGTCGGGACAGGGGAACTATGGCTACACCTTC.

This clonotype was counted ten times or more. The chain links TRBV6-1 to TRBJ1-5, with D unclear. Germline CDR1 MNHNS, CDR2 SASEGT. The length of the CDR3 is 14 residues. The ends were cut back, 1 base at V and 7 bases at J, with 11 bases in the middle. In nucleotides, the CDR3 is TGTGCCAGCAGTGAAGGGCAGGCCGGGCAGCCCCAGCATTTT. This gives the protein CASSEGQAGQPQHF.

This clonotype was observed many times. V is TRBV20-1 and J is TRBJ1-1; 10 bases are a match to TRBD1. The CDR3 is made up of 14 amino acids. Germline CDR1 and CDR2: DFQATT and SNEGSKA (reference sequence). V lost 6 bases to trimming and J lost 0 bases; unmatched junction nucleotides: 4. The chain's CDR3 is CSATDRGMNTEAFF. In DNA form, the CDR3 reads TGCAGTGCGACGGACAGGGGGATGAACACTGAAGCTTTCTTT.

The chain is built from TRBV15 and TRBJ1-1, with D hard to call. Trimming stripped 3 bases from V and 6 bases from J, with 11 bases between. Germline CDR1 reads LNHNV; CDR2 reads YYDKDF (reference sequence). This CDR3 spans 13 amino acids. The CDR3 here is CATSSDQRPEAFF. In nucleotides, the CDR3 is TGTGCCACCAGCAGCGACCAGCGCCCTGAAGCTTTCTTT. The variable domain in full, with the rest retrieved from reference TRBV15 and TRBJ1-1, is DAMVIQNPRYQVTQFGKPVTLSCSQTLNHNVMYWYQQKSSQAPKLLFHYYDKDFNNEADTPDNFQSRRPNTSFCFLDIRSPGLGDTAMYLCATSSDQRPEAFFGQGTRLTVV.

This clonotype was observed a handful of times. CDR3 sequence: CAISDQNPYEQYF. The CDR3 nucleotides are TGTGCCATCAGTGATCAGAACCCTTACGAGCAGTACTTC. The chain employs TRBV10-3 and TRBJ2-7; D uncertain. The V gene lost 3 bases and the J gene lost 4 bases, with 10 bases spanning the gap. Germline V lookup: CDR1 ENHRY, CDR2 SYGVKD. The CDR3 consists of 13 residues.

The J gene is TRBJ2-1, the V gene TRBV29-1; D ambiguous. V shed 6 bases and J shed 6 bases, with 15 bases lying between them. The germline gives CDR1 SQVTM, CDR2 ANQGSEA. This CDR3 is built from 13 residues. The CDR3 nucleotides read TGCAGCGTCGAAAGGGATATCCCCAATGAGCAGTTCTTC. It yields the protein CSVERDIPNEQFF.

This clonotype was recorded at least ten times. This chain uses TRBV20-1 with TRBJ1-2; no reliable D call. This CDR3 region has 12 residues. Germline CDR1 DFQATT, CDR2 SNEGSKA (reference sequence). The V gene lost 5 bases and the J gene lost 8 bases, with 15 bases spanning the gap. As DNA, the CDR3 is TGCAGTGCTTGGTTGGGCACTAGAGGCTACACCTTC. Protein sequence: CSAWLGTRGYTF.

At least ten counts were recorded for this clonotype. The gene calls are TRBV14 and TRBJ2-1; D remains unclear. Germline values: CDR1 SGHDN, CDR2 FVKESK. The CDR3 has 14 amino acids. Between the trimmed V and J ends, which lost 1 base and 2 bases, there was a span of 6 bases. This CDR3 reads CASSQGYTYNEQFF. CDR3 nucleotides: TGTGCCAGCAGCCAAGGATACACCTACAATGAGCAGTTCTTC. The entire variable domain, with the rest obtained from reference TRBV14 and TRBJ2-1, is as follows: EAGVTQFPSHSVIEKGQTVTLRCDPISGHDNLYWYRRVMGKEIKFLLHFVKESKQDESGMPNNRFLAERTGGTYSTLKVQPAELEDSGVYFCASSQGYTYNEQFFGPGTRLTVL.

There are many counts of this clonotype. DNA for the CDR3: TGTGCCAGCAGTCTCGCACTGACAGGCCGCACAGATACGCAGTATTTT. Translation: CASSLALTGRTDTQYF. This chain connects TRBV27 to TRBJ2-3, with a weak D call TRBD1 (6 bases). The CDR3 has 16 residues. V was pared by 5 bases and J by 1 base, with 16 bases between. The germline V gene encodes CDR1 MNHEY and CDR2 SMNVEV (reference sequence).

The table lists this clonotype with many counts. The J gene is TRBJ1-2, the V gene TRBV6-1, with D tentatively TRBD1 (6 bases). The CDR3 runs to 16 residues. Germline assignment: CDR1 MNHNS and CDR2 SASEGT. Trimming cost V 9 bases and J 4 bases, with 24 bases left between them. In nucleotides, the CDR3 is TGTGCCAGTCGACCTGGGGGCCTCCCGGCTGGCTATGGCTACACCTTC. This sequence encodes CASRPGGLPAGYGYTF.

The genes are TRBV7-3 and TRBJ2-1; TRBD1 might be the D (5 bases). V shed 5 bases and J shed 13 bases, with 18 bases lying between them. The germline V gene encodes CDR1 SGHTA and CDR2 FQGTGA. The CDR3 runs 13 residues. The CDR3 sequence: CASSPGDSFSQFF. Here the CDR3 DNA reads TGTGCCAGCAGCCCAGGAGACAGTTTCTCCCAGTTCTTC.

This clonotype was seen only a few times. CDR3 sequence: CASSLKKLRDRRGTEAFF. DNA for the CDR3: TGTGCCAGCAGCCTCAAGAAATTACGGGACAGGCGTGGCACTGAAGCTTTCTTT. The V and J genes are TRBV7-9 and TRBJ1-1, with TRBD1 identical over 8 bases. The CDR3 loop spans 18 amino acids. V shed 5 bases and J 4 bases; nucleotides not matched to a gene: 18. Germline lookup yields CDR1 SEHNR and CDR2 FQNEAQ (reference sequence). Using reference TRBV7-9 and TRBJ1-1 for the parts outside the CDR3, the full variable domain is DTGVSQNPRHKITKRGQNVTFRCDPISEHNRLYWYRQTLGQGPEFLTYFQNEAQLEKSRLLSDRFSAERPKGSFSTLEIQRTEQGDSAMYLCASSLKKLRDRRGTEAFFGQGTRLTVV.

The sample holds many counts of this clonotype. The CDR3 loop reads CSAMGPNEKLFF. The CDR3 bases are TGCAGTGCTATGGGGCCCAATGAAAAACTGTTTTTT. V and J are TRBV20-1 and TRBJ1-4, with a tentative D call TRBD1 (5 bases). Trimming shortened V by 4 bases and J by 5 bases, and 8 bases separated the two germline ends. The length of the CDR3 is 12 residues. Germline-derived CDR1 and CDR2 are DFQATT and SNEGSKA (reference sequence).

The chain has TRBV19 and TRBJ1-2; D is possibly TRBD1 (5 bases). Trimming took 3 bases from V and 2 from J, leaving 13 bases between them. Germline CDR1 reads LNHDA; CDR2 reads SQIVND (reference sequence). This CDR3 is built from 15 residues. The CDR3 spells CASSIAGTGNYGYTF. In DNA form, the CDR3 reads TGTGCCAGTAGTATCGCCGGGACGGGAAACTATGGCTACACCTTC.

This chain's CDR3 is CAARGGQGDTGELFF. The CDR3, as DNA: TGTGCCGCTCGGGGGGGACAGGGAGACACCGGGGAGCTGTTTTTT. The chain employs TRBV10-3 and TRBJ2-2, with D possibly TRBD1 on 9 matching bases. V dropped 11 bases and J dropped 3 bases, with 19 bases sitting between them. The CDR3 covers 15 residues. From germline, CDR1 is ENHRY and CDR2 SYGVKD.

At least ten counts were recorded for this clonotype. The chain combines TRBV7-9 with TRBJ2-1; 8 bases match TRBD2. Germline V gene sequence: CDR1 SEHNR, CDR2 FQNEAQ (reference sequence). The CDR3 sequence is 15 residues long. The V segment lost 0 bases and the J segment 4 bases; nucleotides outside the gene matches: 2. CDR3 bases: TGTGCCAGCAGCTTAGCCTTAGCGGGATACAATGAGCAGTTCTTC. Amino acids: CASSLALAGYNEQFF.

This clonotype came up many times. The chain has TRBV28 and TRBJ2-7, with D perhaps TRBD2 (7 bases). In germline, CDR1 is MDHEN, CDR2 SYDVKM. V lost 4 bases and J lost 3, with 13 bases in between. The CDR3 runs 14 residues. CDR3 sequence reads: CASSSRGGIYEQYF. In DNA, the CDR3 is TGTGCCAGCAGTTCCAGGGGAGGGATCTACGAGCAGTACTTC.

This clonotype was seen repeatedly, ten times or more. V is TRBV7-2 and J is TRBJ2-3, with 13 bases aligning to TRBD2. The V and J ends lost 2 bases and 11 bases, in that order; junction bases with no gene match: 10. CDR3 length: 16 residues. Per the germline V gene, CDR1 is SGHTA and CDR2 is FQGNSA. CDR3 nucleotides: TGTGCCAGCAGCTTAACTAGCGGGGGGGGGCAGTCGGAGCAGTATTTT. Amino acid sequence: CASSLTSGGGQSEQYF.

V and J are TRBV5-1 and TRBJ2-3; 13 bases align to TRBD2. Germline V gene data show CDR1 as SGHRS and CDR2 as YFSETQ. CDR3 length: 18 amino acids. V trimming: 3 bases; J trimming: 4 bases; junction bases outside the gene matches: 11. The CDR3 sequence is CASSSPTPGTSGADTQYF. CDR3 DNA sequence: TGCGCCAGCAGCTCTCCTACGCCGGGGACTAGCGGGGCAGATACGCAGTATTTT.

CDR3 nucleotide sequence: TGCAGTGCTCCGGGACAACTGAACACTGAAGCTTTCTTT. Its protein product is CSAPGQLNTEAFF. This chain links TRBV20-1 with TRBJ1-1, with TRBD1 as a possible D gene (6 bases). The germline CDR1 and CDR2 sequences are DFQATT and SNEGSKA (reference sequence). The CDR3 is 13 residues long. V lost 5 bases and J 0 bases, leaving 10 bases between the germline ends.

This clonotype was found many times. The rearrangement joins TRBV19 to TRBJ2-7; TRBD1 is a possible D gene (6 bases). This CDR3 has 16 residues. The germline V gene has CDR1 LNHDA and CDR2 SQIVND (reference sequence). V dropped 5 bases and J dropped 3 bases, with 20 bases sitting between them. Here the CDR3 DNA reads TGTGCCAGTAGTCATTCGCTCGGACAGACCTTCTACGAGCAGTACTTC. Residues: CASSHSLGQTFYEQYF.

This clonotype came up a few times. The rearrangement links TRBV7-9 to TRBJ1-1, with a possible D match to TRBD1 (6 bases). CDR1 is SEHNR and CDR2 is FQNEAQ in the germline V gene (reference sequence). This CDR3 spans 14 amino acids. Trimming took 5 bases from V and 5 from J, leaving 15 bases between them. The CDR3 nucleotides are TGTGCCAGCAGCACCCCAGGGGTTCGGACTGAAGCTTTCTTT. It translates to CASSTPGVRTEAFF.

There are many counts of this clonotype. The V call is TRBV12-3 or TRBV12-4, the J call TRBJ1-5; 11 bases are shared with TRBD1. The CDR3 sequence is 16 residues long. J lost 4 bases, V lost 6 bases, and 8 bases had no gene match. CDR3 coding DNA: TGTGCCAGCAGGCCCGGGACAGGGGGACGGAATCAGCCCCAGCATTTT. Protein sequence: CASRPGTGGRNQPQHF.

This clonotype has ten or more counts. V is TRBV20-1 and J is TRBJ1-4, with D perhaps TRBD1 (5 bases). Trimming stripped 0 bases from V and 7 bases from J, with 15 bases between. CDR3 length: 15 amino acids. The V gene's germline CDR1 is DFQATT and CDR2 SNEGSKA (reference sequence). The DNA of the CDR3 is TGCAGTGCTAGAGATATGGAGGGGTCTACTGAAAAACTGTTTTTT. Its translation is CSARDMEGSTEKLFF.

The V and J genes are TRBV18 and TRBJ1-5, with D tentatively TRBD1 (6 bases). Per germline, CDR1 KGHSH and CDR2 LQKENI. The CDR3 length is 17 residues. V shed 6 bases and J shed 2 bases, with 20 bases lying between them. The CDR3 loop reads CASSAQRATGGNQPQHF. CDR3 coding DNA: TGTGCCAGCTCCGCACAAAGGGCGACAGGTGGCAATCAGCCCCAGCATTTT.

Of note for this clonotype: The conserved final phenylalanine or tryptophan is absent from the CDR3, which likely points to a read error. The chain employs TRBV20-1 and TRBJ1-3; D perhaps matches TRBD1 (6 bases). The CDR3 runs 14 residues. Germline CDR1 DFQATT, CDR2 SNEGSKA (reference sequence). With 5 bases removed from V and 0 bases from J, the gap between germline ends came to 11 bases. This CDR3 is CSAVSGVSGNTIYL. The CDR3 DNA is TGCAGTGCTGTATCAGGGGTCTCTGGAAACACCATATATCTT.

This clonotype has just a few counts. The chain joins TRBV14 to TRBJ2-7; 7 bases agree with TRBD1. Germline-derived CDR1 and CDR2 are SGHDN and FVKESK. V shed 3 bases, J shed 6 bases, and the junction held 5 bases outside the gene matches. CDR3 length equals 13 residues. CDR3 loop: CASSQGQHSEQYF. The CDR3 nucleotides read TGTGCCAGCAGCCAGGGACAGCACTCCGAGCAGTACTTC.

At least ten counts were recorded for this clonotype. The genes are TRBV3-1 and TRBJ2-4, with 8 bases lining up with TRBD1. The CDR3 is made up of 15 amino acids. Germline values: CDR1 LGHDT, CDR2 YNNKEL (reference sequence). Trimming cost V 4 bases and J 8 bases; bases outside gene matches: 10. The CDR3 protein is CASSRHQGAMDIQYF. The CDR3 coding sequence is TGTGCCAGCAGCCGTCATCAGGGGGCGATGGACATTCAGTACTTC.

The table lists this clonotype with many counts. The J gene is TRBJ1-2, the V gene TRBV18; unclear D gene. There are 14 residues in the CDR3. Germline CDR1 reads KGHSH; CDR2 reads LQKENI. V was pared by 1 base and J by 3 bases, with 9 bases between. The CDR3 here is CASSPQGRDYGYTF. The CDR3 region has the DNA TGTGCCAGCTCACCACAGGGAAGAGACTATGGCTACACCTTC.

Ten or more counts support this clonotype. The V gene is TRBV6-1, the J gene TRBJ1-2; 10 bases are a match to TRBD1. This CDR3 has 15 residues. Germline trimming cut 1 base from V and 12 bases from J; bases unmatched to any gene: 11. Germline CDR1 MNHNS, CDR2 SASEGT. CDR3 DNA sequence: TGTGCCAGCAGTGAAGGTCTGGGACAGGGGTCTGATAACACCTTC. Amino acids: CASSEGLGQGSDNTF.